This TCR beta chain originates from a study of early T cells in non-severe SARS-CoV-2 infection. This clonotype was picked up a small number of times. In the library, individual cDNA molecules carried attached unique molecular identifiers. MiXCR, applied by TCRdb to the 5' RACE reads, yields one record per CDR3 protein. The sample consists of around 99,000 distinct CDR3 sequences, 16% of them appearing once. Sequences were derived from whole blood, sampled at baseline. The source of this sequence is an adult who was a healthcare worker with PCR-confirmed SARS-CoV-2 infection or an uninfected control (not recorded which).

Here the CDR3 DNA reads TGTGCCAGCAGCCAAGATTTCCCGGGAGGGTCCTACGAGCAGTACTTC. Translated: CASSQDFPGGSYEQYF. The V call is TRBV4-2, the J call TRBJ2-7, with 8 bases aligning to TRBD2. The CDR3 is 16 amino acids. V lost 0 bases, J lost 1 base, and 5 bases stayed unmatched. CDR1 LGHNA and CDR2 YNFKEQ come from the germline V gene.